A selection of T cell receptor beta chains follows, all from one sample in a study of blood T cell repertoires in COVID-19. TCRdb's copy holds only in-frame clones and misses some; the assay was immunoSEQ multiplex PCR. The sample lists fewer than 40,000 clones; 81% were seen once. The material sequenced was peripheral blood. These receptors all stem from a man aged 70-80 years with COVID-19, enrolled during active disease. Each CDR3 is given with its conserved first and last residue. Fields, in order: V gene, clone size, J gene, D gene, CDR3 DNA, CDR3 protein. A D gene is named only where the DNA matches it firmly. The listing skips clone size in some rows; elsewhere it reads once, few, many or a size class.

TRBV11-1,NA,TRBJ2-7,TRBD2,TGTGCCAGCAGCGGAAGGACTAGCGGGGCGTACGAGCAGTACTTC,CASSGRTSGAYEQYF
TRBV6-2/TRBV6-3,NA,TRBJ2-1,TRBD2,TGTGCCAGCATCCCGGGGGGGAGGCTCAACAATGAGCAGTTCTTC,CASIPGGRLNNEQFF
TRBV19,NA,TRBJ2-7,TRBD1,TGTGCCACTCACCGACAGGGGGCGACCGAGCAGTACTTC,CATHRQGATEQYF
TRBV5-6,NA,TRBJ2-7,NA,TGTGCCAGCAGCTGGGGGGACAGCGAGCAGTACTTC,CASSWGDSEQYF
TRBV19,once,TRBJ2-1,TRBD2,TGTGCCAGTAGTTTTCGATTAGCGGGAGAAGACAATGAGCAGTTCTTC,CASSFRLAGEDNEQFF
TRBV7-2,NA,TRBJ2-1,NA,TGTGCCAGCAGCTTAAATGGGGCGGAGACGGGCGCCTACAATGAGCAGTTCTTC,CASSLNGAETGAYNEQFF
TRBV4-3,NA,TRBJ2-5,TRBD2,TGCGCCAGCAGCCAAGATACAGCGGGAGGAGGGACCCAGTACTTC,CASSQDTAGGGTQYF
TRBV11-3,NA,TRBJ2-7,TRBD2,TGTGCCAGCAGCCGTGGACTAGTGTACGAGCAGTACTTC,CASSRGLVYEQYF
TRBV19,NA,TRBJ2-1,NA,TGTGCCAGTAGTATAATCAGGGATCGTGAGCAGTTCTTC,CASSIIRDREQFF
TRBV6-5,few,TRBJ1-5,NA,TGTGCCAGCAGGGGGGGGAGCTCGAATCAGCCCCAGCATTTT,CASRGGSSNQPQHF
TRBV28,NA,TRBJ2-7,NA,TGTGCCAGTACGCTTTTCAGGGGAAGGGGGCAGTACTTC,CASTLFRGRGQYF
TRBV27,NA,TRBJ2-3,TRBD1,TGTGCCAGCAGTTCACAGGGGCCCTATACGCAGTATTTT,CASSSQGPYTQYF
TRBV2,few,TRBJ1-5,TRBD1,TGTGCCAGCAAGGACAGGGGAGGTCAGCCCCAGCATTTT,CASKDRGGQPQHF
TRBV5-4,NA,TRBJ2-3,NA,TGTGCCAGCAGCTTGGTCCTAAGTAACACAGATACGCAGTATTTT,CASSLVLSNTDTQYF
TRBV5-1,NA,TRBJ2-7,TRBD1,TGCGCCAGCAGCTTGGCGAGGACAGGGATGGCCTACGAGCAGTACTTC,CASSLARTGMAYEQYF
TRBV4-2,NA,TRBJ1-5,NA,TGTGCCAGCAGCCAAGTATTTTCAGGGAATCAGCCCCAGCATTTT,CASSQVFSGNQPQHF
TRBV9,once,TRBJ2-5,TRBD2,TGTGCCAGCAGCGTACCGGGAGGGCCCCAAGAGACCCAGTACTTC,CASSVPGGPQETQYF
TRBV2,once,TRBJ1-2,TRBD1,TGTGCCAGCAGGGCTAGACAGGGGTCGGGCTATGGCTACACCTTC,CASRARQGSGYGYTF
TRBV5-6,NA,TRBJ1-1,TRBD1,TGTGCCAGCAGCCTGGACAGGGGGCGGGGGAACACTGAAGCTTTCTTT,CASSLDRGRGNTEAFF
TRBV4-2,NA,TRBJ1-4,NA,TGTGCCAGCAGCCAAGATCGGAGAGCAACTAATGAAAAACTGTTTTTT,CASSQDRRATNEKLFF
TRBV19,NA,TRBJ2-1,NA,TGTGCCAGTAGGGGGGGTCTTGGAGACTACAATGAGCAGTTCTTC,CASRGGLGDYNEQFF
TRBV28,medium-sized,TRBJ1-1,NA,TGTGCCAGCAGAAGGCAGGGGAACACTGAAGCTTTCTTT,CASRRQGNTEAFF
TRBV5-1,few,TRBJ2-1,TRBD2,TGCGCCAGCCGGGGTGGTAGCGGGAGGGCCGGGAACAATGAGCAGTTCTTC,CASRGGSGRAGNNEQFF
TRBV4-3,NA,TRBJ1-1,NA,TGCGCCAGCAGCCAAGTGGACATGGGGACTGAAGCTTTCTTT,CASSQVDMGTEAFF
TRBV4-1,NA,TRBJ1-2,NA,TGCGCCAGCAGCCAAGAAGGTTCAGGGGCCCCCTGGGGCTACACCTTC,CASSQEGSGAPWGYTF
TRBV4-3,NA,TRBJ1-4,NA,TGCGCCAGCAGCCAGGAGCCTAATGAAAAACTGTTTTTT,CASSQEPNEKLFF